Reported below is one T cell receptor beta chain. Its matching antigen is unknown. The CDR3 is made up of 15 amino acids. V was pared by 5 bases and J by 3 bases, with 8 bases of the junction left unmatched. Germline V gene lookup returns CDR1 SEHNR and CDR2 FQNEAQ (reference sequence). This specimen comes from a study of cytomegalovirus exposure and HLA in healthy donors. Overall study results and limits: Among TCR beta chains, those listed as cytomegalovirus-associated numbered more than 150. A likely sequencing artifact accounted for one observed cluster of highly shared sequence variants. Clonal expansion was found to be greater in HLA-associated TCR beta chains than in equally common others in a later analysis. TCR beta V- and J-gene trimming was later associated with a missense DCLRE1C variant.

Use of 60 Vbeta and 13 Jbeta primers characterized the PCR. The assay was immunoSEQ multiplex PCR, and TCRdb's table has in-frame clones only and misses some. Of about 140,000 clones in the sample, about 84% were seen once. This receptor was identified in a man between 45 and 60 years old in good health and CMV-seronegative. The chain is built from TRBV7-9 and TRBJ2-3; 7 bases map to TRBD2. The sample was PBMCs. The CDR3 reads CASSPGTTGTDTQYF. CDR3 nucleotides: TGTGCCAGCAGCCCCGGGACTACCGGAACAGATACGCAGTATTTT. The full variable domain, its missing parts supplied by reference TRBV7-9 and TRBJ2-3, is DTGVSQNPRHKITKRGQNVTFRCDPISEHNRLYWYRQTLGQGPEFLTYFQNEAQLEKSRLLSDRFSAERPKGSFSTLEIQRTEQGDSAMYLCASSPGTTGTDTQYFGPGTRLTVL.